This TCR beta chain stems from a study of OX40 agonist ivuxolimab in advanced cancers. About the research overall: Ivuxolimab, an antibody acting as an agonist of OX40 (CD134), was used to treat patients. The diagnoses of dose-escalation patients were hepatocellular carcinoma, melanoma, renal cell or head and neck cancer. Findings of the study overall: Partly responding patients at 0.1-3.0 mg/kg showed some of the smallest clonal expansion. On average, CD8+ T cells had more expanded clones than CD4+.

V lost 6 bases to trimming and J lost 14 bases, with 20 bases between them. Germline loops: CDR1 MNHNS, CDR2 SASEGT. The CDR3 contains 13 residues. Profiled with immunoSEQ multiplex PCR; TCRdb holds only in-frame clones, not every one. The sample has about 45,000 clones; about four fifths are singletons. With respect to this clone: Its antigen is unknown.

Sequenced material: CD4+ or CD8+ T cells sorted from blood, taken in a trial of the OX40 agonist ivuxolimab. This chain connects TRBV6-1 to TRBJ2-4; possibly TRBD2 for D (6 bases). The TCR sequence derives from an adult with an advanced solid tumor such as melanoma, head and neck, liver or kidney cancer. The CDR3 spells CASSQERARDEYF. For the CDR3, the DNA is TGTGCCAGCAGCCAGGAGCGGGCGCGGGACGAGTACTTC.